This T cell receptor beta chain was recovered during a study of beta chain features in type 1 diabetes. Study-wide background: Across all samples, roughly 100,000,000 sorted cells were examined.

Findings and caveats of the study: Any PCR bias toward short templates would affect both groups alike. Sequencing of cDNA might inflate the share of cells that strongly express TCR. Sampled from patients, naive, central memory and Treg TCRB repertoires appeared more similar than those sampled from healthy donors. TCRB CDR3s from Type 1 diabetes patients were moderately but significantly shorter in all four CD4+ subsets.

The isolated RNA, all of it, was reverse transcribed, so expressed TCRB transcripts were what got sequenced. The table came from immunoSEQ multiplex PCR; TCRdb's copy has only in-frame clones and leaves some out. The profile covers hundreds of thousands of clones, with around 15% appearing a single time and 0.035% to 0.045% taken by the ten largest. Notes on this clone: Its cognate antigen is unknown.

The sequenced material came from naive CD4+ T cells from blood. The sequence was collected from a man between 18 and 29 years old with type 1 diabetes.

CDR3 coding DNA: TGTGCCAGCAGCTTGCCAACTAGCGCCGACTACGAGCAGTACTTC. It codes for CASSLPTSADYEQYF. The V and J genes are TRBV5-4 and TRBJ2-7; TRBD2 matches at 7 bases. Germline CDR1 reads SGHNT; CDR2 reads YYREEE (reference sequence). The CDR3 contains 15 residues. J lost 3 bases, V lost 1 base, and 7 bases had no gene match.